This TCR beta chain came from a study of cytomegalovirus exposure and HLA in healthy donors. Primers included in the PCR were 60 Vbeta and 13 Jbeta primers. Using immunoSEQ multiplex PCR, the repertoire was profiled, and TCRdb retains in-frame clones only, with some absent. The sample gives around 140,000 clones, around 80% of which show up once; around an eighth is in the top ten. This TCR was sampled from a man between 35 and 55 years old in good health and CMV-seropositive. The specimen was PBMCs.

The CDR3 nucleotides are TGTGCCAGTAGTATCTTCCGCGGAGACTACAATGAGCAGTTCTTC. It yields the protein CASSIFRGDYNEQFF. V gene TRBV19 combines with J gene TRBJ2-1; no clear D. CDR1 LNHDA and CDR2 SQIVND come from the germline V gene (reference sequence). V lost 3 bases and J 3 bases, leaving 12 bases between the germline ends. CDR3 size: 15 residues.